The sequence of this T cell receptor beta chain was determined in a study of blood T cell repertoires in COVID-19. As for the study in general: Sites across the United States, Italy and Spain contributed samples from acute and convalescent COVID-19. PBMCs, B-cell-depleted T cells, or T cells were the source of the cDNA or gDNA that made up the material.

This CDR3 contains 15 residues. Germline V gene data show CDR1 as LGHDT and CDR2 as YNNKEL (reference sequence). Unmatched junction bases numbered 14, after V lost 6 bases and J lost 11 bases. Profiled with immunoSEQ multiplex PCR; TCRdb holds only in-frame clones, not every one. The sample lists approximately 49,000 clones; 80% to 90% were seen once. This rearrangement joins TRBV3-1 (or the pseudogene TRBV3-2) to TRBJ1-1; TRBD1 matches at 11 bases. Material for sequencing was peripheral blood. The clonotype comes from a man in his forties or fifties with acute or convalescent COVID-19. For the CDR3, the DNA is TGTGCCAGCAGTCTCAACGCCGGGACAGGGGGGACGGCTTTCTTT. Translated, it gives CASSLNAGTGGTAFF.